The sequence of this TCR beta chain was determined in a study of early T cells in non-severe SARS-CoV-2 infection. Study-level background: Unsorted whole blood bulk RNA was sequenced, with unpaired chains.

Details on this clonotype: Its specificity is not known.

Germline CDR1 is KGHSH and CDR2 is LQKENI. V dropped 3 bases and J dropped 3; count of bases not matched to a gene: 7. This CDR3 has 16 residues. Each cDNA molecule carried a unique molecular identifier. One entry per CDR3 protein, called by TCRdb with MiXCR from the 5' RACE reads. This table has fewer than 100,000 distinct CDR3 sequences, around 9.9% appearing once. General study results and limits: Anti-spike CD8 responses were favored by VDJdb matching, which missed private and CD4 specificities.

The rearrangement links TRBV18 to TRBJ2-3; TRBD1 matches 9 bases. The sequencing sample was made of whole blood. This sequence originates from an adult who was a healthcare worker with PCR-confirmed SARS-CoV-2 infection or an uninfected control (not recorded which). CDR3 DNA sequence: TGTGCCAGCTCACCTCCCATCGGGACAGGGACAGATACGCAGTATTTT. This gives the protein CASSPPIGTGTDTQYF.